The entry that follows covers one TCR beta chain sequence. In assigning cohorts, the study relied on participant-reported clinical history. The data derive from a study of blood T cell repertoires in COVID-19. Looking at the study overall: The study counted Cohort 3 donors as recovered given two negative PCRs, clearance, or symptom resolution.

The germline V gene encodes CDR1 MDHEN and CDR2 SYDVKM. After removal of 6 bases from V and 3 bases from J, the junction contained 8 bases not matched to a gene. This CDR3 has 15 residues. Original data processing: Amplification from reference gene primers served as the basis for estimated nucleated cell counts. This table comes from immunoSEQ multiplex PCR, and its TCRdb copy is limited to in-frame clones, with some not included. D and trimming come from the DNA, and the V and J calls and clone size come from that table. The sample yields under 200,000 clones, about 88% seen once. The rearrangement joins TRBV28 to TRBJ1-5, with 7 positions matching TRBD1. The sequencing sample was made of PBMCs or T cells enriched from blood (not recorded which). This clonotype was sampled from a woman aged 40 to 50 in a cohort exposed to, infected with or recovered from COVID-19 (not recorded which). The CDR3 is CASSAGTVNNQPQHF. As DNA, the CDR3 is TGTGCCAGCAGCGCCGGGACAGTCAACAATCAGCCCCAGCATTTT.